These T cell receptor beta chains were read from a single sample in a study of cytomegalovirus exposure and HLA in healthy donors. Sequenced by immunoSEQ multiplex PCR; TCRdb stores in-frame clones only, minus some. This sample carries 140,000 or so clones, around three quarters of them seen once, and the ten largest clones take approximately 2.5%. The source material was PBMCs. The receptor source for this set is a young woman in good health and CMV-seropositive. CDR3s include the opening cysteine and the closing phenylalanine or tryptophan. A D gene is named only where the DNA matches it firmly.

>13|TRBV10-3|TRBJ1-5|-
CAISESRDQPQHF
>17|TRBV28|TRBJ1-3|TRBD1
CASSFSVESGGGNTIYF
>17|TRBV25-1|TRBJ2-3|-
CASSEGIWAAGTDTQYF
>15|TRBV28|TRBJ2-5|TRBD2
CASSLFGTIQETQYF
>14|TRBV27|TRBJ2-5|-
CASSLNSQLETQYF
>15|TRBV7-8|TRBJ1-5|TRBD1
CASSLADRVDQPQHF
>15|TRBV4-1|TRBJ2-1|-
CASSQDMRGGNEQFF
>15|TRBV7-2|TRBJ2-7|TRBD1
CASSLAMGQGTEQYF
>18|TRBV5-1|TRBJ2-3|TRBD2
CASSLGASGLAGTDTQYF
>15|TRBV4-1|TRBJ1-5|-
CASSQAGNSNQPQHF
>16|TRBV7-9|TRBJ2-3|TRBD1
CASSLNRDRATDTQYF
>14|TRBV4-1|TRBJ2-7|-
CASSQVNQASEQYF
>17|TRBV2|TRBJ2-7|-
CASSDQPVGGIHGEQYF
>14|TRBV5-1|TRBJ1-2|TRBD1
CASSYTTGGDGYTF
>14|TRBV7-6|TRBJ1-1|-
CASSLSTVNTEAFF
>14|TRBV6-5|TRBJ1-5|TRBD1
CASRKGTGSLPQHF
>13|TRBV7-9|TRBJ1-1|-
CASSFGGGTEAFF
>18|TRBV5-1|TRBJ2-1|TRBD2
CASSRLSGGASSYNEQFF
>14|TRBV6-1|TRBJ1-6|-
CASKDSSYNSPLHF
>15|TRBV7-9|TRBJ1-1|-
CASSLEQALNSEAFF
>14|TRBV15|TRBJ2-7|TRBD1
CATSSDRGGTEQYF
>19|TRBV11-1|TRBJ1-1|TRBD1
CASSSTSPPGTGLNTEAFF
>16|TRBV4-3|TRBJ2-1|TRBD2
CASSQESGGSYNEQFF
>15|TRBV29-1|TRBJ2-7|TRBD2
CSVEVGRGAPYEQYF
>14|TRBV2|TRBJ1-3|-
CASSQGFSGNTIYF
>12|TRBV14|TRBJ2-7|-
CASSSGWSEQYF
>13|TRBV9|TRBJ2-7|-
CASSRGMDYEQYF
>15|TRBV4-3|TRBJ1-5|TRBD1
CASSQGTGGNQPQHF
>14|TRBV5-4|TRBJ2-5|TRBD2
CASSLAASGETQYF
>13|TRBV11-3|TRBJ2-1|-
CASSLNGAAVQFF
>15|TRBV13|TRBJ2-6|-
CASSFNRVGANVLTF
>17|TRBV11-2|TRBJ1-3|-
CASSLDPGATSGNTIYF
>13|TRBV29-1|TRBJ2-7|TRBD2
CSVGSGGVYEQYF
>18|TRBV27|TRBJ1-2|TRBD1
CASSSTIGTGGNRYGYTF
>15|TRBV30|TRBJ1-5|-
CAWSLPGGRAQPQHF
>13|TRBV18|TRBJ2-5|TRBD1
CASSQGQGETQYF
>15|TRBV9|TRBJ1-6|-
CASSVDGSNNSPLHF
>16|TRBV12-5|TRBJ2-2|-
CASGFVQASNTGELFF
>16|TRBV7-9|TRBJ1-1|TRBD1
CASSSRGTGPNTEAFF
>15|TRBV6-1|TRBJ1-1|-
CASRAGLGTNLEAFF
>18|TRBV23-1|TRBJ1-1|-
CASSQWSVDSNRNTEAFF
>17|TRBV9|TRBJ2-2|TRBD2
CASSVSAGGLSTGELFF
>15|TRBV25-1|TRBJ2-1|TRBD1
CASGSRTGVNNEQFF
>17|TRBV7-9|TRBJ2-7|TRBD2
CASSSLAGGFSSYEQYF
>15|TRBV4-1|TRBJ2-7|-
CASSLLESDSYEQYF
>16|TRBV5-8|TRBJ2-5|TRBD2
CASSLGLAEVGETQYF
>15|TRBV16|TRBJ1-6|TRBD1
CASTRVRGVNSPLHF
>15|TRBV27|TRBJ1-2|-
CASSSAHRVGYGYTF
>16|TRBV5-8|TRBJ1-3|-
CASSGRQARSGNTIYF
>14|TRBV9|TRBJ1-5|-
CASSVDGTNQPQHF
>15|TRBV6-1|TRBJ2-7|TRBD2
CASTSTSGGSYEQYF
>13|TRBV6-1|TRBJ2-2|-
CASSDVNTGELFF
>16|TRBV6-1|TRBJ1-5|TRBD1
CASSDGTGLSLQPQHF
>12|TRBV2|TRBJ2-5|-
CASSGSSETQYF